This passage covers 15 T cell receptor beta chains from one sample sequenced in a study of T cell changes during pregnancy in multiple sclerosis. Clones were sequenced by immunoSEQ multiplex PCR, and TCRdb holds only the in-frame ones, with some missing. The sample lists roughly 86,000 clones; approximately 92% were seen once. The sequencing used peripheral blood, collected in the first trimester of pregnancy. Every receptor here comes from a female donor with multiple sclerosis, enrolled in a pregnancy study.

V gene TRBV27 combines with J gene TRBJ2-3; 8 nucleotides agree with TRBD1. CDR1 is MNHEY and CDR2 is SMNVEV in the germline V gene (reference sequence). CDR3 length: 16 amino acids. J gave up 2 bases and V 6 bases, and 10 bases lay outside the gene matches. CDR3 in amino acids: CASRPFRGPPTDTQYF. The CDR3 nucleotides read TGTGCCAGCAGACCCTTCAGGGGGCCCCCCACAGATACGCAGTATTTT.

This chain uses TRBV20-1 with TRBJ2-5; D is perhaps TRBD2 (5 bases). The DNA matches TRBJ2-7 better at its end, which makes the J call doubtful. This CDR3 has 11 amino acids. Germline V gene lookup returns CDR1 DFQATT and CDR2 SNEGSKA (reference sequence). CDR3 amino acids: CSAPRGYEQYF. The CDR3 coding sequence is TGCAGTGCCCCTCGGGGTTACGAGCAGTACTTC.

The chain couples TRBV28 to TRBJ2-3; maybe TRBD2 (6 bases). Germline V gene sequence: CDR1 MDHEN, CDR2 SYDVKM. The CDR3 is 18 residues long. V was trimmed by 4 bases and J by 3 bases, leaving 23 bases between them. This chain's CDR3 is CASSSPIRLDGLTDTQYF. Written as DNA, the CDR3 is TGTGCCAGCAGTTCGCCTATACGACTAGACGGTTTGACAGATACGCAGTATTTT.

V gene TRBV4-1 combines with J gene TRBJ1-4, with 8 bases matching TRBD1. Germline trimming cut 4 bases from V and 10 bases from J; bases unmatched to any gene: 8. In germline, CDR1 is MGHRA, CDR2 YSYEKL. The CDR3 length is 14 residues. The CDR3 here is CASSLDRVVGKLFF. As DNA, the CDR3 is TGCGCCAGCAGCCTGGACAGGGTTGTTGGAAAACTGTTTTTT.

The chain employs TRBV6-5 and TRBJ1-1; 11 bases align to TRBD1. Looked up from germline, CDR1 is MNHEY and CDR2 is SVGAGI. The CDR3 loop spans 15 amino acids. The ends lost 2 bases at V and 1 base at J; junction bases unmatched: 0. The CDR3 sequence: CASSYGTGGNTEAFF. CDR3 in DNA: TGTGCCAGCAGTTACGGGACAGGGGGGAACACTGAAGCTTTCTTT.

The V gene is TRBV19, the J gene TRBJ2-7, with 10 bases identical to TRBD2. The ends lost 0 bases at V and 5 bases at J; junction bases unmatched: 16. The CDR3 extends over 19 amino acids. Germline V gene sequence: CDR1 LNHDA, CDR2 SQIVND (reference sequence). This CDR3 is CASSIDLPPTSGTSHEQYF. The CDR3 nucleotides read TGTGCCAGTAGTATAGACCTCCCCCCTACTAGCGGGACTTCGCACGAGCAGTACTTC.

The gene calls are TRBV2 and TRBJ1-1; tentative D call: TRBD1 (6 bases). Looked up from germline, CDR1 is SNHLY and CDR2 is FYNNEI. This CDR3 spans 13 amino acids. CDR3 protein: CNSIRGPNTEAFF. The DNA of the CDR3 is TGTAATAGCATCAGGGGCCCGAACACTGAAGCTTTCTTT.

This sequence joins TRBV10-1 and TRBJ2-5; tentative D call: TRBD1 (6 bases). The CDR3 totals 12 residues. V was trimmed by 6 bases and J by 4 bases, leaving 9 bases between them. Germline-derived CDR1 and CDR2 are WNHNN and SYGVQD (reference sequence). The CDR3 bases are TGCGCCAGCAGAGGACAGAGAGAGACCCAGTACTTC. Encoded protein: CASRGQRETQYF.

This clone was found once. This chain joins TRBV27 and TRBJ1-2, with D tentatively TRBD1 (5 bases). The CDR3 runs 13 residues. Trimming shortened V by 3 bases and J by 5 bases, and 10 bases separated the two germline ends. Looked up from germline, CDR1 is MNHEY and CDR2 is SMNVEV (reference sequence). CDR3 sequence: CASSFFQGYGYTF. CDR3 DNA sequence: TGTGCCAGCAGTTTCTTTCAGGGATATGGCTACACCTTC.

The chain links TRBV16 to TRBJ2-1; 10 bases align to TRBD2. The CDR3 totals 14 residues. Germline trimming cut 4 bases from V and 12 bases from J; bases unmatched to any gene: 9. Germline V gives CDR1 KGHSY, CDR2 FQNENV. The CDR3 region is CASSRGLAVPGQFF. The CDR3, as DNA: TGTGCCAGCAGCCGAGGACTAGCGGTCCCTGGGCAGTTCTTC.

The genes are TRBV4-3 and TRBJ2-1; D remains unclear. The CDR3 covers 13 residues. Germline CDR1 and CDR2: LGHNA and YSLEER. V was pared by 1 base and J by 3 bases, with 4 bases between. CDR3 region: CASSQVLYNEQFF. CDR3 nucleotides: TGCGCCAGCAGCCAAGTCCTCTACAATGAGCAGTTCTTC.

The chain employs TRBV7-3 and TRBJ2-2; D may be TRBD1 (6 bases). The CDR3 loop spans 16 amino acids. V lost 5 bases and J 10 bases, leaving 23 bases between the germline ends. The germline V gene encodes CDR1 SGHTA and CDR2 FQGTGA. In DNA, the CDR3 is TGTGCCAGCAGCCCAATAGGGGGTTTGTCCGGGGTGGAGCTGTTTTTT. This translates into CASSPIGGLSGVELFF.

This clone was picked up a small number of times. V usage is TRBV2 and J usage is TRBJ2-7; a weak D match, TRBD2 (5 bases). CDR1 is SNHLY, CDR2 FYNNEI, per germline. The CDR3 has 11 amino acids. In DNA, the CDR3 is TGTGTTATTAAGACGAGGGACGAGCAGTACTTC. Protein sequence: CVIKTRDEQYF. The entire variable domain, with the rest obtained from reference TRBV2 and TRBJ2-7, is as follows: EPEVTQTPSHQVTQMGQEVILRCVPISNHLYFYWYRQILGQKVEFLVSFYNNEISEKSEIFDDQFSVERPDGSNFTLKIRSTKLEDSAMYFCVIKTRDEQYFGPGTRLTVT.

The J gene is TRBJ2-2, the V gene TRBV5-4, with D uncertain. The length of the CDR3 is 13 residues. The germline gives CDR1 SGHNT, CDR2 YYREEE (reference sequence). V was cut by 0 bases and J by 7 bases, with 7 bases left in between. Here the CDR3 reads CASSLDGIGELFF. CDR3 nucleotides: TGTGCCAGCAGCTTGGACGGTATCGGGGAGCTGTTTTTT.

CDR3 in DNA: TGTGCCAGCGTCCCCGGGACAGGCTACAATGAGCAGTTCTTC. It specifies CASVPGTGYNEQFF. This chain uses TRBV2 with TRBJ2-1; 8 positions agree with TRBD1. V gave up 8 bases and J gave up 3 bases; unmatched junction bases: 6. Germline values: CDR1 SNHLY, CDR2 FYNNEI. This CDR3 region has 14 residues.